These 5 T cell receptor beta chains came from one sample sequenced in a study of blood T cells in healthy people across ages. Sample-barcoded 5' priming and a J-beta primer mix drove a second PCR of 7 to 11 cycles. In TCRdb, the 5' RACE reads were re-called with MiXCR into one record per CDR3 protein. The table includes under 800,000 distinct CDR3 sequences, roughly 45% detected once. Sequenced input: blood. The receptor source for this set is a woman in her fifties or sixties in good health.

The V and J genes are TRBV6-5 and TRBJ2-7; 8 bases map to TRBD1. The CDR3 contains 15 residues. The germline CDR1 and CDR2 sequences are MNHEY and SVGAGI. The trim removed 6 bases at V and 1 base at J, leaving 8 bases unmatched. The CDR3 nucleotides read TGTGCCAGCAGGTCCTGGACAGGGTTTTCCTACGAGCAGTACTTC. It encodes CASRSWTGFSYEQYF.

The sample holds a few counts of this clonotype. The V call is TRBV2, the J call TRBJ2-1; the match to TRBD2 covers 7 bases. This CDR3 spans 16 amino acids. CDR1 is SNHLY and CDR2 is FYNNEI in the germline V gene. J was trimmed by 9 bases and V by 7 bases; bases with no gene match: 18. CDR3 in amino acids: CASKPQVGVSGGEQFF. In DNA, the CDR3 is TGTGCCAGCAAACCTCAGGTGGGAGTATCGGGGGGTGAGCAGTTCTTC. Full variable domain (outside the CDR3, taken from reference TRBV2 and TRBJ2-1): EPEVTQTPSHQVTQMGQEVILRCVPISNHLYFYWYRQILGQKVEFLVSFYNNEISEKSEIFDDQFSVERPDGSNFTLKIRSTKLEDSAMYFCASKPQVGVSGGEQFFGPGTRLTVL.

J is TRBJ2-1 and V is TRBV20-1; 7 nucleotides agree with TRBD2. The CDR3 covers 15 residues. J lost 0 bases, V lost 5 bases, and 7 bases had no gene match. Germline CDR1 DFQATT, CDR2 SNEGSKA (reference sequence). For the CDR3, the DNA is TGCAGTGCTCAGAGGATAGCGGGCTCCTACAATGAGCAGTTCTTC. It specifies CSAQRIAGSYNEQFF.

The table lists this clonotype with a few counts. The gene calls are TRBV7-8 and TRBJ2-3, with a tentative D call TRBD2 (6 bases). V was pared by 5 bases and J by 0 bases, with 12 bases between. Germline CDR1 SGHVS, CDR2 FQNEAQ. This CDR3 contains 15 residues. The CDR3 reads CASSPRGASTDTQYF. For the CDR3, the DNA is TGTGCCAGCAGCCCCCGCGGGGCCAGCACAGATACGCAGTATTTT.

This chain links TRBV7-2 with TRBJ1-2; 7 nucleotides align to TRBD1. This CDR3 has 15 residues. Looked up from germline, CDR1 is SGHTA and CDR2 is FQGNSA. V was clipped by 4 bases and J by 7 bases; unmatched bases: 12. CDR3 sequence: CASSSNRGGVRGYTF. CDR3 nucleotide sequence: TGTGCCAGCAGCTCGAACAGGGGAGGGGTACGTGGCTACACCTTC.